This T cell receptor (beta chain) was identified in a study of Ad26.COV2.S vaccination and SARS-CoV-2 variants. Study as a whole: Ad26.COV2.S shots went into the muscle once or twice, 56 days apart. Overall study findings and caveats: Breadth of non-spike TCRs did not differ between vaccinees and placebo recipients.

Described treatment: approximately 18 received Ad26.COV2.S at low or high dose, single or two shots; about 5 received placebo; per-sample allocation not given. Sampling was performed 63 days after the first vaccine or placebo injection. An adult of 18-55 years in Boston served as donor. Participants' vaccine, an Ad26 vector, delivered Wuhan-strain SARS-CoV-2 spike. The CDR3 spans 16 residues. Germline-derived CDR1 and CDR2 are MNHEY and SVGEGT. Libraries were prepared by immunoSEQ multiplex PCR; TCRdb keeps only in-frame clonotypes and omits some of them. Altogether some 250,000 clones are present, 88% being singletons, with the ten largest covering roughly 10%. As for this clone: Its antigen is not known. The junction shows a germline mismatch at one end, possibly a read error.

This rearrangement joins TRBV6-2 or TRBV6-3 to TRBJ1-5; D unresolved. This receptor was obtained from a person aged 18 to 59 who received the Ad26.COV2.S COVID-19 vaccine or a placebo. The source material was peripheral blood, sampled in a trial of Ad26.COV2.S vaccine versus placebo. In DNA, the CDR3 is TGTGCCAGCAGTGACTCCGGACCCCAATCAGATCAGCCCCAGCATTTT. Its translation: CASSDSGPQSDQPQHF.